These 21 T cell receptor beta chains were all obtained from the same sample, sequenced in a study of spatial heterogeneity in lung cancer (dated by TCRdb to the late 2010s). The library came from 5' RACE. Sequencer: NextSeq 500. The raw public data were reprocessed by TCRdb itself: fastp quality trimming at Q25, MiXCR clonotype calling, in-frame beta chains only. Duplicate CDR3 protein sequences are folded into a single record with the most common DNA and genes. The sample has more than 15,000 distinct CDR3 sequences on record, about 6% of them singletons. The top ten hold roughly 23% of the sample. The time point label corresponds to: blood at routine non-recurrence follow-up after resection. Sequenced material: PBMCs, taken at follow-up. All receptors derive from a male donor with early-stage non-small cell lung cancer.

This clonotype showed up many times. The chain is built from TRBV15 and TRBJ2-2; 14 bases fit TRBD2. CDR1 and CDR2 from the germline V gene are LNHNV and YYDKDF (reference sequence). Trimming took 2 bases from V and 1 from J; bases not matched to a gene: 6. CDR3 length: 19 residues. CDR3 bases: TGTGCCACCAGCAGATCAGGACTAGCGGGAGGACTGAACACCGGGGAGCTGTTTTTT. Its protein product is CATSRSGLAGGLNTGELFF. Combining the CDR3 with reference TRBV15 and TRBJ2-2 gives the whole variable domain DAMVIQNPRYQVTQFGKPVTLSCSQTLNHNVMYWYQQKSSQAPKLLFHYYDKDFNNEADTPDNFQSRRPNTSFCFLDIRSPGLGDTAMYLCATSRSGLAGGLNTGELFFGEGSRLTVL.

This clonotype has at least ten counts. The V call is TRBV28, the J call TRBJ1-2; weak D call: TRBD1 (5 bases). The V and J ends lost 5 bases and 2 bases respectively, with 9 bases between them. Germline CDR1 MDHEN, CDR2 SYDVKM. The CDR3 runs 13 residues. The CDR3: CASSIQENYGYTF. DNA of the CDR3: TGTGCCAGCAGTATACAGGAAAACTATGGCTACACCTTC.

In this sample, this clonotype turned up many times. The chain carries TRBV28 and TRBJ2-4, with D unresolved. Germline V gene data show CDR1 as MDHEN and CDR2 as SYDVKM. V was cut by 5 bases and J by 5 bases, with 10 bases left in between. CDR3 length: 13 residues. As DNA, the CDR3 is TGTGCCAGCAGTCAGGATTACGAAAACATTCAGTACTTC. Its translation: CASSQDYENIQYF.

This clonotype was seen at least ten times. This chain uses TRBV12-5 with TRBJ2-2, with a weak D call TRBD1 (6 bases). Between the trimmed V and J ends, which lost 7 bases and 7 bases, there was a span of 10 bases. The CDR3 length is 12 residues. Germline-derived CDR1 and CDR2 are LGHNT and FRNRAP. Here the CDR3 reads CASAPGDGELFF. For the CDR3, the DNA is TGTGCTAGTGCCCCAGGGGACGGGGAGCTGTTTTTT.

This clonotype has a count of ten or more. The chain recombines TRBV5-5 with TRBJ2-1; D call uncertain. The CDR3 has 13 residues. The V gene lost 4 bases and the J gene lost 8 bases, with 13 bases spanning the gap. Germline V lookup: CDR1 SGHKS, CDR2 YYEKEE (reference sequence). CDR3 DNA: TGTGCCAGCAGCCTCTCTGGGAACGATGAGCAGTTCTTC. Protein sequence: CASSLSGNDEQFF.

This clonotype was counted at least ten times. The V and J genes are TRBV20-1 and TRBJ1-1; D is perhaps TRBD1 (6 bases). V was cut by 1 base and J by 4 bases, with 13 bases left in between. From germline, CDR1 is DFQATT and CDR2 SNEGSKA (reference sequence). The CDR3 has 14 residues. CDR3 loop: CSARGTALGTEAFF. DNA for the CDR3: TGCAGTGCTAGAGGGACAGCCCTGGGCACTGAAGCTTTCTTT.

The CDR3 region is CAISGGTGDNSPLHF. The DNA for the CDR3 is TGTGCCATCAGCGGCGGGACAGGGGATAATTCACCCCTCCACTTT. The chain carries TRBV10-3 and TRBJ1-6; 10 nucleotides line up with TRBD1. The ends lost 6 bases at V and 5 bases at J; junction bases unmatched: 4. The CDR3 sequence is 15 residues long. Germline V gene lookup returns CDR1 ENHRY and CDR2 SYGVKD.

The chain couples TRBV9 to TRBJ2-1; tentatively, D is TRBD1 or TRBD2 (5 bases each). CDR1 is SGDLS, CDR2 YYNGEE, per germline. There are 20 residues in the CDR3. Between the trimmed V and J ends, which lost 0 bases and 4 bases, there was a span of 26 bases. The CDR3 DNA is TGTGCCAGCAGCGTAGCTGGGGTGTGGGGGTTTGATGCTCCGTACAATGAGCAGTTCTTC. This gives the protein CASSVAGVWGFDAPYNEQFF.

This clonotype was picked up many times. The V gene is TRBV2, the J gene TRBJ2-7, with 7 bases matching TRBD1. V lost 4 bases, J lost 0 bases, and 3 bases stayed unmatched. Germline CDR1 SNHLY, CDR2 FYNNEI. This CDR3 has 14 amino acids. The CDR3 sequence is CASSVGTASYEQYF. The CDR3 DNA reads TGTGCCAGCAGTGTGGGGACAGCCTCCTACGAGCAGTACTTC.

This clonotype was seen many times. The rearrangement uses TRBV3-1 and TRBJ2-1; 12 bases map to TRBD2. From germline, CDR1 is LGHDT and CDR2 YNNKEL (reference sequence). Trimming at V came to 4 bases and at J to 9 bases, leaving 4 bases not matched to a gene. This CDR3 has 14 amino acids. The CDR3 DNA follows: TGTGCCAGCAGCCCGACTAGCGGGAGAGTTGAGCAGTTCTTC. Protein sequence: CASSPTSGRVEQFF.

This clonotype has a count of ten or more. V usage is TRBV7-2 and J usage is TRBJ2-1; 11 nucleotides agree with TRBD2. Germline values: CDR1 SGHTA, CDR2 FQGNSA. This CDR3 is 18 amino acids long. Trimming at V came to 5 bases and at J to 0 bases, leaving 9 bases not matched to a gene. CDR3 residues: CASSRRVLAGDSYNEQFF. In DNA form, the CDR3 reads TGTGCCAGCAGCCGTAGGGTACTAGCGGGAGACTCCTACAATGAGCAGTTCTTC.

The J gene is TRBJ2-7, the V gene TRBV7-2; a weak D match, TRBD2 (6 bases). V shed 8 bases and J shed 3 bases, with 14 bases lying between them. From germline, CDR1 is SGHTA and CDR2 FQGNSA. The CDR3 is 13 residues long. In DNA, the CDR3 is TGTGCCAGCGCCGTGGGGACTGGCTACGAGCAGTACTTC. Encoded protein: CASAVGTGYEQYF.

The gene calls are TRBV28 and TRBJ1-3, with a weak D call TRBD1 (5 bases). V lost 6 bases, J lost 4 bases, and 10 bases lay in between. The CDR3 runs to 13 residues. Germline V gene sequence: CDR1 MDHEN, CDR2 SYDVKM. In DNA, the CDR3 is TGTGCCAGCAGCTCAGGGTTGGGAAACACCATATATTTT. This sequence encodes CASSSGLGNTIYF.

This clonotype is medium-sized (0.01 to 0.1%) by share. The CDR3 spells CASSPTSGTDTQYF. CDR3 nucleotides: TGTGCCAGCAGCCCGACTAGCGGGACAGATACGCAGTATTTT. The chain carries TRBV7-2 and TRBJ2-3, with 10 bases identical to TRBD2. V was pared by 5 bases and J by 3 bases, with 2 bases of the junction left unmatched. The CDR3 consists of 14 residues. In germline, CDR1 is SGHTA, CDR2 FQGNSA.

In its sample, this clonotype ranks as medium-sized (0.01 to 0.1%). This rearrangement joins TRBV20-1 to TRBJ2-2; 10 positions match TRBD1. This CDR3 comprises 15 residues. V shed 1 base, J shed 3 bases, and the junction held 2 bases outside the gene matches. Germline V gene lookup returns CDR1 DFQATT and CDR2 SNEGSKA (reference sequence). DNA of the CDR3: TGCAGTGCTAGAGCCGGGACAGGGGACACCGGGGAGCTGTTTTTT. Translated: CSARAGTGDTGELFF.

This clonotype was observed many times. The rearrangement joins TRBV7-9 to TRBJ2-5, with a possible D match to TRBD2 (5 bases). Germline V gives CDR1 SEHNR, CDR2 FQNEAQ (reference sequence). V was clipped by 5 bases and J by 2 bases, with 9 bases between them. CDR3 length: 13 residues. For the CDR3, the DNA is TGTGCCAGCAGCCCTAGGGAGCAAGAGACCCAGTACTTC. Translation: CASSPREQETQYF.

The table lists this clonotype with many counts. The rearrangement uses TRBV24-1 and TRBJ2-1; tentatively, D is TRBD1 or TRBD2 (5 bases each). Germline CDR1 and CDR2: KGHDR and SFDVKD. V lost 4 bases to trimming and J lost 12 bases, with 15 bases between them. The CDR3 covers 13 residues. This CDR3 reads CATSDLVGGWQFF. For the CDR3, the DNA is TGTGCCACCAGTGACCTGGTTGGGGGTTGGCAGTTCTTC.

This clonotype was seen many times. The genes are TRBV12-3 or TRBV12-4 and TRBJ2-3; unclear D gene. Trimming took off 5 bases at V and 5 bases at J, with 8 bases between the two ends. CDR3 size: 12 residues. The CDR3 loop is CASSPQLDTQYF. CDR3 nucleotides: TGTGCCAGCAGTCCCCAATTAGATACGCAGTATTTT.

This clonotype was counted at least ten times. V and J are TRBV7-8 and TRBJ2-3, with D possibly matching TRBD2 (7 bases). V gave up 0 bases and J gave up 9 bases, with 13 bases separating them. Germline CDR1 and CDR2: SGHVS and FQNEAQ. The length of the CDR3 is 14 residues. The CDR3 DNA sequence: TGTGCCAGCAGCTTAGCGGGGGGGCCGGGCACGCAGTATTTT. Translating it yields CASSLAGGPGTQYF. The variable domain in full, completed from reference TRBV7-8 and TRBJ2-3, reads GAGVSQSPRYKVAKRGQDVALRCDPISGHVSLFWYQQALGQGPEFLTYFQNEAQLDKSGLPSDRFFAERPEGSVSTLKIQRTQQEDSAVYLCASSLAGGPGTQYFGPGTRLTVL.

There are many counts of this clonotype. The chain employs TRBV20-1 and TRBJ2-7; tentative D call: TRBD2 (5 bases). Trimming left V 7 bases short and J 2 bases short, with 12 bases between. Germline CDR1 DFQATT, CDR2 SNEGSKA (reference sequence). This CDR3 spans 12 amino acids. CDR3: CSVRDLTYEQYF. The CDR3 DNA sequence: TGCAGTGTCCGGGATCTTACCTACGAGCAGTACTTC.

In this sample, this clonotype turned up a few times. The rearrangement joins TRBV20-1 to TRBJ2-7; the D is unclear. Trimming pared 4 bases from V and 0 bases from J, leaving 10 bases between. Germline V CDR1 and CDR2: DFQATT, SNEGSKA (reference sequence). The CDR3 has 13 residues. The CDR3 spells CSATGPGSYEQYF. CDR3 coding DNA: TGCAGTGCTACCGGACCCGGCTCCTACGAGCAGTACTTC.